The rows below give T cell receptor beta chains drawn from one sample of a study of blood T cell repertoires in COVID-19. TCRdb's table, derived via immunoSEQ multiplex PCR, lists solely in-frame clones and lacks some. The sample includes 100,000 to 150,000 clones, roughly 80% of them seen just once. Material: peripheral blood. All receptors derive from a man older than 75 with COVID-19, enrolled during active disease. The CDR3 runs from the conserved cysteine through the conserved F or W. D genes are given only for firm matches. Part of the rows lack a size; the others show once, few, many or a class for expanded clones.

v_gene: TRBV7-2; abundance: NA; d_gene: TRBD1; j_gene: TRBJ1-2; CDR3aa: CASSQTGTGNYGYTF; CDR3nt: TGTGCCAGCAGCCAAACAGGGACAGGCAACTATGGCTACACCTTC
v_gene: TRBV6-5; abundance: few; d_gene: NA; j_gene: TRBJ2-1; CDR3aa: CASSPGLYNEQFF; CDR3nt: TGTGCCAGCAGCCCGGGACTTTACAATGAGCAGTTCTTC
v_gene: TRBV6-6; abundance: NA; d_gene: NA; j_gene: TRBJ1-6; CDR3aa: CASSRSTGRNNSPLHF; CDR3nt: TGTGCCAGCAGTCGATCCACAGGGCGGAATAATTCACCCCTCCACTTT
v_gene: TRBV19; abundance: NA; d_gene: TRBD1; j_gene: TRBJ2-7; CDR3aa: CASSPQDRGLMDNEQYF; CDR3nt: TGTGCCAGTAGTCCCCAGGACAGGGGGCTGATGGATAACGAGCAGTACTTC
v_gene: TRBV28; abundance: once; d_gene: TRBD1; j_gene: TRBJ1-1; CDR3aa: CASSSGGNTEAFF; CDR3nt: TGTGCCAGCAGTTCAGGGGGGAACACTGAAGCTTTCTTT
v_gene: TRBV11-2; abundance: NA; d_gene: NA; j_gene: TRBJ2-5; CDR3aa: CASSWGSLGQETQYF; CDR3nt: TGTGCCAGCAGCTGGGGCAGCTTGGGCCAAGAGACCCAGTACTTC
v_gene: TRBV18; abundance: once; d_gene: NA; j_gene: TRBJ2-7; CDR3aa: CASSPMTPTSSYEQYF; CDR3nt: TGTGCCAGCTCACCGATGACTCCCACGAGCTCCTACGAGCAGTACTTC
v_gene: TRBV5-1; abundance: NA; d_gene: TRBD1; j_gene: TRBJ2-2; CDR3aa: CASSLSPLTGGSGELFF; CDR3nt: TGCGCCAGCAGCTTGTCTCCGCTGACAGGGGGATCCGGGGAGCTGTTTTTT
v_gene: TRBV10-3; abundance: NA; d_gene: TRBD1; j_gene: TRBJ2-7; CDR3aa: CAISETGTVYEQYF; CDR3nt: TGTGCCATCAGTGAGACCGGGACAGTCTACGAGCAGTACTTC
v_gene: TRBV5-4; abundance: NA; d_gene: TRBD1; j_gene: TRBJ1-3; CDR3aa: CASSFQGVDTIYF; CDR3nt: TGTGCCAGCAGCTTCCAGGGGGTAGACACCATATATTTT
v_gene: TRBV19; abundance: NA; d_gene: TRBD2; j_gene: TRBJ2-4; CDR3aa: CASTSGRSRNIQYF; CDR3nt: TGTGCTTCGACTAGCGGGAGGAGTAGGAACATTCAGTACTTC
v_gene: TRBV3-1/TRBV3-2; abundance: NA; d_gene: TRBD2; j_gene: TRBJ2-7; CDR3aa: CASSQGGTSGSYEQYF; CDR3nt: TGTGCCAGCAGCCAAGGGGGGACTAGCGGTTCCTACGAGCAGTACTTC
v_gene: TRBV4-3; abundance: NA; d_gene: NA; j_gene: TRBJ2-1; CDR3aa: CASSQAPRYNEQFF; CDR3nt: TGCGCCAGCAGCCAAGCCCCCCGGTACAATGAGCAGTTCTTC
v_gene: TRBV19; abundance: NA; d_gene: TRBD1; j_gene: TRBJ1-2; CDR3aa: CASSIGARRDSARGYTF; CDR3nt: TGTGCCAGTAGTATAGGTGCAAGGAGGGACAGTGCGCGTGGCTACACCTTC
v_gene: TRBV4-2; abundance: many; d_gene: TRBD1; j_gene: TRBJ1-1; CDR3aa: CASSQWGQGDTEAFF; CDR3nt: TGTGCCAGCAGCCAATGGGGACAGGGGGACACTGAAGCTTTCTTT